Listed below are T cell receptor beta chains from one sample, sequenced in a study of shared clonotypes between healthy human individuals. Assay used: immunoSEQ multiplex PCR; TCRdb lists only in-frame clones, some missing. The sample includes about 2.4 million clones, approximately 94% of them seen just once. The sequenced sample consisted of naive CD4+ T cells sorted from blood. The receptors here all came from a man between 18 and 35 years old in good health. CDR3s include the opening cysteine and the closing phenylalanine or tryptophan. D genes are given only for firm matches. Some rows have no size entry. The others give once, few or many, or a class for an expanded clone.

v_gene	abundance	j_gene	d_gene	CDR3aa	CDR3nt
TRBV7-9	.	TRBJ2-7	TRBD1	CASSLWMTGAYEQYF	TGTGCCAGCAGCTTATGGATGACAGGGGCCTACGAGCAGTACTTC
TRBV27	.	TRBJ1-6	.	CASRQEHYNSPLHF	TGTGCCAGCCGTCAGGAACATTATAATTCACCCCTCCACTTT
TRBV6-1	.	TRBJ2-1	.	CASSEALAGNEQFF	TGTGCCAGCAGTGAAGCATTGGCCGGGAATGAGCAGTTCTTC
TRBV28	.	TRBJ2-7	.	CAVGSDGGSYEQYF	TGTGCCGTGGGGTCGGATGGGGGCTCCTACGAGCAGTACTTC
TRBV2	.	TRBJ1-6	.	CASSELPGAGNSPLHF	TGTGCCAGCAGTGAACTACCGGGTGCGGGGAATTCACCCCTCCACTTT
TRBV5-1	once	TRBJ2-5	.	CASSLARGADLETQYF	TGCGCCAGCAGCTTGGCCCGGGGGGCTGACTTAGAGACCCAGTACTTC
TRBV18	.	TRBJ1-2	.	CASSPGPGMVGITF	TGTGCCAGCTCACCAGGTCCAGGGATGGTGGGAATCACCTTC
TRBV5-1	.	TRBJ1-2	.	CASSLGDITNYGYTF	TGCGCCAGCAGCTTGGGCGACATAACTAACTATGGCTACACCTTC
TRBV6-1	.	TRBJ1-5	.	CASSVVQGSKQPQHF	TGTGCCAGCAGTGTTGTACAGGGCTCAAAACAGCCCCAGCATTTT
TRBV19	.	TRBJ1-5	.	CASSSRNPPQHF	TGTGCCAGTAGTTCCAGGAACCCGCCCCAGCATTTT
TRBV2	.	TRBJ2-6	.	CASREMAGANVLTF	TGTGCCAGCAGAGAGATGGCTGGGGCCAACGTCCTGACTTTC
TRBV6-5	.	TRBJ2-6	TRBD2	CASSYGGVWANVLTF	TGTGCCAGCAGTTACGGGGGGGTCTGGGCCAACGTCCTGACTTTC
TRBV6-5	.	TRBJ1-6	.	CASSYQTASPLHF	TGTGCCAGCAGTTACCAGACGGCTTCACCCCTCCACTTT
TRBV30	once	TRBJ1-6	.	CAWSADLRGTPLHF	TGTGCCTGGAGCGCGGACTTAAGGGGGACACCCCTCCACTTT
TRBV30	.	TRBJ2-7	.	CAWSVLNEQYF	TGTGCCTGGAGTGTACTTAACGAGCAGTACTTC
TRBV7-2	.	TRBJ2-7	.	CASSHRTSYEQYF	TGTGCCAGCAGCCATCGTACTAGCTACGAGCAGTACTTC
TRBV5-6	.	TRBJ1-3	.	CASSPAAGDGNTIYF	TGTGCCAGCAGCCCAGCTGCGGGGGACGGAAACACCATATATTTT
TRBV11-2	.	TRBJ1-5	TRBD1	CASSFTGTGSSNQPQHF	TGTGCCAGCAGCTTCACCGGGACAGGGAGTAGCAATCAGCCCCAGCATTTT
TRBV19	.	TRBJ1-2	.	CASSIRQGNYGYTF	TGTGCCAGTAGTATACGGCAGGGTAACTATGGCTACACCTTC
TRBV5-1	.	TRBJ2-6	TRBD2	CASSPLSGGRGANVLTF	TGCGCCAGCAGCCCCCTTAGCGGGGGGAGGGGGGCCAACGTCCTGACTTTC
TRBV28	.	TRBJ2-7	TRBD1	CASSLEGTGRYEQYF	TGTGCCAGCAGTTTAGAGGGGACAGGGAGGTACGAGCAGTACTTC
TRBV6-1	.	TRBJ2-3	.	CASSERPRGAGLTDTQYF	TGTGCCAGCAGTGAAAGGCCCAGGGGGGCAGGTTTGACAGATACGCAGTATTTT
TRBV5-1	.	TRBJ1-1	.	CASSLGQRGTEAFF	TGCGCCAGCAGCTTGGGGCAGAGGGGGACTGAAGCTTTCTTT
TRBV19	.	TRBJ1-5	.	CASSDTINQPQHF	TGTGCCAGTAGTGACACGATTAATCAGCCCCAGCATTTT
TRBV6-5	few	TRBJ2-3	TRBD2	CASRGLAGGTDTQYF	TGTGCCAGCAGGGGACTAGCGGGGGGCACAGATACGCAGTATTTT
TRBV6-1	.	TRBJ1-5	.	CASSEGTQHNQPQHF	TGTGCCAGCAGTGAAGGTACACAGCATAATCAGCCCCAGCATTTT
TRBV2	once	TRBJ1-1	.	CASSVGRGQNTEAFF	TGTGCCAGCAGTGTAGGGAGGGGCCAGAACACTGAAGCTTTCTTT
TRBV27	.	TRBJ2-7	.	CASRPRGYFSYEQYF	TGTGCCAGCAGACCCAGGGGATACTTCTCCTACGAGCAGTACTTC
TRBV2	.	TRBJ1-1	.	CASSEQGAESTEAFF	TGTGCCAGCAGTGAACAAGGGGCTGAAAGCACTGAAGCTTTCTTT
TRBV2	.	TRBJ1-4	.	CASSPWGWEDGEKLFF	TGTGCCAGCAGTCCATGGGGGTGGGAGGACGGTGAAAAACTGTTTTTT
TRBV27	.	TRBJ2-1	.	CASSTSLGSYNEQFF	TGTGCCAGCAGTACTAGCTTAGGCTCCTACAATGAGCAGTTCTTC
TRBV9	.	TRBJ2-2	TRBD1	CASSPVGQGATGELFF	TGTGCCAGCAGCCCCGTAGGACAGGGGGCCACCGGGGAGCTGTTTTTT
TRBV6-1	.	TRBJ2-1	.	CASSEAGASTEQFF	TGTGCCAGCAGTGAAGCCGGGGCTAGCACTGAGCAGTTCTTC
TRBV27	.	TRBJ2-7	.	CASSLRGVYTYEQYF	TGTGCCAGCAGTCTCCGGGGCGTCTATACCTACGAGCAGTACTTC
TRBV6-5	.	TRBJ2-7	TRBD1	CASSYGQGGFEQYF	TGTGCCAGCAGTTATGGACAGGGCGGATTCGAGCAGTACTTC
TRBV7-9	.	TRBJ1-1	TRBD1	CASSSGQGETEAFF	TGTGCCAGCAGCTCGGGACAGGGAGAGACTGAAGCTTTCTTT
TRBV5-4	.	TRBJ2-1	.	CASSARDRPLGQFF	TGTGCCAGCAGCGCGCGGGACCGACCTTTGGGGCAGTTCTTC
TRBV5-6	.	TRBJ2-1	TRBD2	CASSFLAGGPYNEQFF	TGTGCCAGCAGCTTCCTAGCGGGGGGGCCCTACAATGAGCAGTTCTTC
TRBV30	.	TRBJ2-7	.	CAWSRQGKSYEQYF	TGTGCCTGGAGTCGTCAGGGAAAATCCTACGAGCAGTACTTC